The clone carrying this TCR beta chain came up a few times. The antigen is not known. V was clipped by 8 bases and J by 2 bases, with 12 bases between them. Germline assignment: CDR1 LGHNA and CDR2 YSLEER. The CDR3 sequence is 13 residues long. TCRdb reprocessed the reads via MiXCR and lists one record per CDR3 protein. The table includes approximately 400,000 distinct CDR3 sequences, 31% detected once. This sample was included in a study of T cell repertoires in cytomegalovirus infection. General observations from the study: Across the ex vivo response, the dominant clonotypes were HLA-C-restricted CMV-specific TCR beta clonotypes.

This TCR was sampled from a human donor in good health (CMV status not recorded). Some clones in this sample may be carry-over from other donors' samples. The chain links TRBV4-3 to TRBJ1-1; unclear D gene. The sequenced sample consisted of PBMCs. CDR3 nucleotides: TGCGCCAGCGGCACAGACTTTAACACTGAAGCTTTCTTT. This encodes CASGTDFNTEAFF.